What follows are 22 T cell receptor beta chains derived from one specimen sequenced in a study of blood T cell repertoires in COVID-19. TCRdb's table, derived via immunoSEQ multiplex PCR, lists solely in-frame clones and lacks some. Among around 230,000 clones listed, 85% were seen once. The sequencing sample was made of peripheral blood. Receptors were obtained from a man in his fifties or sixties with COVID-19, enrolled during active disease.

The chain links TRBV10-2 to TRBJ2-6, with D possibly being TRBD2 (5 bases). This CDR3 has 17 residues. In germline, CDR1 is WSHSY, CDR2 SAAADI. Deletions cut 5 bases from V and 1 base from J, with 15 bases between. The CDR3 nucleotides read TGCGCCAGCAGTCCCCGGGGTAGTGGGTCTGGGGCCAACGTCCTGACTTTC. This translates into CASSPRGSGSGANVLTF.

The gene calls are TRBV29-1 and TRBJ2-5; TRBD1 aligns across 8 bases. Trimming cost V 7 bases and J 4 bases; bases outside gene matches: 5. The CDR3 consists of 12 residues. The germline gives CDR1 SQVTM, CDR2 ANQGSEA. The CDR3 loop is CSAQGAGETQYF. The CDR3, as DNA: TGCAGCGCCCAGGGGGCTGGAGAGACCCAGTACTTC.

In its sample, this clone was seen a few times. This chain joins TRBV14 and TRBJ2-2; possibly TRBD2 for D (6 bases). The CDR3 has 15 amino acids. CDR1 and CDR2 from the germline V gene are SGHDN and FVKESK. Trimming took off 4 bases at V and 4 bases at J, with 13 bases between the two ends. CDR3 sequence: CASSRGDSVTGELFF. The CDR3, as DNA: TGTGCCAGCAGCCGGGGGGATTCGGTCACCGGGGAGCTGTTTTTT.

The V call is TRBV7-2, the J call TRBJ2-7, with 12 nucleotides matching TRBD2. The germline gives CDR1 SGHTA, CDR2 FQGNSA. This CDR3 has 16 amino acids. J gave up 7 bases and V 5 bases, and 12 bases lay outside the gene matches. The CDR3 here is CASSPTSGGLGREQYF. For the CDR3, the DNA is TGTGCCAGCAGCCCTACTAGCGGGGGGCTCGGGAGGGAGCAGTACTTC.

This chain links TRBV3-1 (or the pseudogene TRBV3-2) with TRBJ1-6; D possibly corresponds to TRBD1 (5 bases). Germline V gene data show CDR1 as LGHDT and CDR2 as YNNKEL (reference sequence). V was trimmed by 2 bases and J by 2 bases, leaving 10 bases between them. The CDR3 is 16 residues long. DNA of the CDR3: TGTGCCAGCAGCCAACGTGTAGGGGCCTATAATTCACCCCTCCACTTT. Translated: CASSQRVGAYNSPLHF.

This chain joins TRBV7-9 and TRBJ1-1, with 7 bases identical to TRBD1. Germline lookup yields CDR1 SEHNR and CDR2 FQNEAQ (reference sequence). This CDR3 spans 13 amino acids. Germline trimming cut 3 bases from V and 6 bases from J; bases unmatched to any gene: 4. CDR3 sequence reads: CASSFQGGSEAFF. The CDR3 DNA sequence: TGTGCCAGCAGCTTTCAGGGGGGCTCTGAAGCTTTCTTT.

This clone was seen just once. The V gene is TRBV6-2 or TRBV6-3, the J gene TRBJ2-7, with 7 bases matching TRBD1. The trim removed 2 bases at V and 5 bases at J, leaving 3 bases unmatched. CDR1 MNHEY and CDR2 SVGEGT come from the germline V gene. The CDR3 covers 13 residues. CDR3 nucleotide sequence: TGTGCCAGCAGTTACACAGGGGCCCACGAGCAGTACTTC. Translating it yields CASSYTGAHEQYF.

Only one count was recorded for this clone. This rearrangement joins TRBV9 to TRBJ2-4; 7 nucleotides match TRBD1. The CDR3 consists of 15 residues. The V segment lost 2 bases and the J segment 9 bases; nucleotides outside the gene matches: 11. Germline CDR1 is SGDLS and CDR2 is YYNGEE. The DNA for the CDR3 is TGTGCCAGCAGCGTGGGGACAGTGGATGGGGGCATTCAGTACTTC. Translation: CASSVGTVDGGIQYF.

This clone was observed a handful of times. The chain carries TRBV11-2 and TRBJ2-3, with TRBD2 matching 11 bases. Germline trimming cut 2 bases from V and 1 base from J; bases unmatched to any gene: 8. Germline V lookup: CDR1 SGHAT, CDR2 FQNNGV. The CDR3 consists of 18 residues. CDR3 nucleotide sequence: TGTGCCAGCAGCTTACGACTAGCGGGGTCCTCCGGCACAGATACGCAGTATTTT. Its protein is CASSLRLAGSSGTDTQYF.

The rearrangement joins TRBV19 to TRBJ1-5; D is perhaps TRBD1 (6 bases). In germline, CDR1 is LNHDA, CDR2 SQIVND (reference sequence). Trimming left V 4 bases short and J 5 bases short, with 15 bases between. CDR3 size: 15 residues. The CDR3 DNA reads TGTGCCAGTAGTAGTCCCCGGGGGGGCGATCAGCCCCAGCATTTT. Encoded protein: CASSSPRGGDQPQHF.

This clone is a singleton in its sample. The V and J genes are TRBV5-1 and TRBJ1-4; possible D gene TRBD1, 6 bases. The CDR3 has 15 residues. Germline CDR1 is SGHRS and CDR2 is YFSETQ. Trimming removed 4 bases from V and 0 bases from J, with 10 bases in between. Written as DNA, the CDR3 is TGCGCCAGCAGCCCGACAGGAGCAACTAATGAAAAACTGTTTTTT. It encodes CASSPTGATNEKLFF. Full variable domain (rest looked up from reference TRBV5-1 and TRBJ1-4): KAGVTQTPRYLIKTRGQQVTLSCSPISGHRSVSWYQQTPGQGLQFLFEYFSETQRNKGNFPGRFSGRQFSNSRSEMNVSTLELGDSALYLCASSPTGATNEKLFFGSGTQLSVL.

J is TRBJ2-7 and V is TRBV6-5; D remains unclear. The V end lost 1 base, the J end lost 2 bases, and 12 bases lay between the germline ends. The germline CDR1 and CDR2 sequences are MNHEY and SVGAGI. CDR3 length: 15 amino acids. CDR3 region: CASSYLVRGTYEQYF. In DNA, the CDR3 is TGTGCCAGCAGTTACTTAGTTCGAGGTACCTACGAGCAGTACTTC.

The rearrangement links TRBV4-2 to TRBJ2-6, with D perhaps matching TRBD2 (6 bases). CDR1 is LGHNA, CDR2 YNFKEQ, per germline. The CDR3 has 19 residues. Trimming shortened V by 0 bases and J by 1 base, and 16 bases separated the two germline ends. This CDR3 reads CASSQDPGRSASGANVLTF. Here the CDR3 DNA reads TGTGCCAGCAGCCAAGACCCAGGGAGGAGTGCATCTGGGGCCAACGTCCTGACTTTC.

The rearrangement links TRBV7-2 to TRBJ2-7, with D maybe TRBD2 (6 bases). The CDR3 is 15 amino acids. Between the trimmed V and J ends, which lost 1 base and 0 bases, there was a span of 10 bases. Germline CDR1 and CDR2: SGHTA and FQGNSA. The chain's CDR3 is CASSLDGLSSYEQYF. CDR3 nucleotides: TGTGCCAGCAGCTTAGACGGACTAAGCTCCTACGAGCAGTACTTC.

The chain joins TRBV9 to TRBJ1-2; TRBD1 aligns across 7 bases. Germline V gene lookup returns CDR1 SGDLS and CDR2 YYNGEE. The CDR3 spans 15 residues. The trim removed 4 bases at V and 8 bases at J, leaving 14 bases unmatched. The CDR3 region has the DNA TGTGCCAGCAGCTTGTCTCCCGGGACAGACGGAGGCTACACCTTC. It is translated as CASSLSPGTDGGYTF.

V gene TRBV6-5 combines with J gene TRBJ1-2; 11 bases line up with TRBD1. The CDR3 is 14 amino acids. J lost 8 bases, V lost 1 base, and 3 bases had no gene match. CDR1 MNHEY and CDR2 SVGAGI come from the germline V gene. The chain's CDR3 is CASSYLRTGGGYTF. CDR3 in DNA: TGTGCCAGCAGTTACTTGAGGACAGGGGGCGGCTACACCTTC.

The chain couples TRBV3-1 (or the pseudogene TRBV3-2) to TRBJ2-7; 9 positions match TRBD2. This CDR3 comprises 15 residues. V trimming: 4 bases; J trimming: 2 bases; junction bases outside the gene matches: 6. CDR1 and CDR2 (germline): LGHDT, YNNKEL (reference sequence). DNA for the CDR3: TGTGCCAGCAGCCCGAGCGGGGGGCCCCCCTACGAGCAGTACTTC. Translation gives CASSPSGGPPYEQYF.

The rearrangement uses TRBV18 and TRBJ2-7; D is possibly TRBD1 (7 bases). CDR3 length: 13 amino acids. Germline CDR1 and CDR2: KGHSH and LQKENI. The V end lost 6 bases, the J end lost 0 bases, and 9 bases lay between the germline ends. The CDR3 DNA reads TGTGCCAGCTCCCAGGGGGGCTCCTACGAGCAGTACTTC. Its protein product is CASSQGGSYEQYF.

This clone has more than one count but fewer than ten. Other nucleotide sequences from this sample produce the same CDR3. The chain joins TRBV3-1 (or the pseudogene TRBV3-2) to TRBJ2-1; 12 bases line up with TRBD2. Trimming cost V 1 base and J 5 bases; bases outside gene matches: 3. The CDR3 contains 16 residues. Germline V lookup: CDR1 LGHDT, CDR2 YNNKEL (reference sequence). The CDR3, as DNA: TGTGCCAGCAGCCAAGCTAGACTAGCGGGGGACAATGAGCAGTTCTTC. Encoded protein: CASSQARLAGDNEQFF.

This chain joins TRBV9 and TRBJ1-2; 8 positions agree with TRBD1. The CDR3 is made up of 14 amino acids. Germline V gene lookup returns CDR1 SGDLS and CDR2 YYNGEE. The junction had 5 bases not matched to a gene; V was cut back by 3 bases and J by 4 bases. CDR3 nucleotide sequence: TGTGCCAGCAGCGACCTGGGACAGGTCTATGGCTACACCTTC. This codes for CASSDLGQVYGYTF.

The V call is TRBV4-2, the J call TRBJ2-3; no firm D call. From germline, CDR1 is LGHNA and CDR2 YNFKEQ. The CDR3 spans 11 residues. The germline V and J ends were trimmed by 6 bases and 6 bases, with 7 bases remaining between them. The CDR3 DNA follows: TGTGCCAGCAGACATGAGGATACGCAGTATTTT. Encoded protein: CASRHEDTQYF.

The rearrangement joins TRBV4-3 to TRBJ2-7; the match to TRBD1 covers 8 bases. The CDR3 loop spans 16 amino acids. With 1 base clipped from V and 7 bases from J, the junction kept 12 bases outside the gene matches. Germline loops: CDR1 LGHNA, CDR2 YSLEER. The CDR3 loop is CASSQGRTGKLREQYF. The CDR3 nucleotides are TGCGCCAGCAGCCAAGGTCGGACAGGGAAATTGCGGGAGCAGTACTTC.